Presented here are 9 T cell receptor beta chains from one specimen sequenced in a study of graft-versus-host responses after intestinal transplantation. No antigen has been identified for these receptors. The method was immunoSEQ multiplex PCR; TCRdb's version includes in-frame clones alone and lacks a portion of them. The table lists tens of thousands of clones, approximately 89% of them singletons, with 0.35% in the top ten. Source: unstimulated CD4+ T cells sorted from spleen or lymph node cells, taken before transplant. These receptor sequences come from a human donor who was the organ donor for an intestinal transplant.

The chain links TRBV2 to TRBJ2-5; TRBD1 might be the D (5 bases). Germline V CDR1 and CDR2: SNHLY, FYNNEI. Trimming removed 8 bases at V and 4 bases at J, with 14 bases between. CDR3 size: 13 residues. CDR3 sequence reads: CASGASLRETQYF. CDR3 bases: TGTGCCAGCGGGGCTAGTCTCCGAGAGACCCAGTACTTC.

There are a few counts of this clone. This chain connects TRBV25-1 to TRBJ1-1, with a tentative D call TRBD1 (5 bases). The CDR3 extends over 13 amino acids. The germline V and J ends were trimmed by 5 bases and 6 bases, with 13 bases remaining between them. The V gene's germline CDR1 is MGHDK and CDR2 SYGVNS. CDR3 sequence: CASSLWGRAEAFF. The CDR3 region has the DNA TGTGCCAGCAGTCTATGGGGGAGGGCTGAAGCTTTCTTT.

The chain is built from TRBV10-2 and TRBJ1-5, with 7 bases identical to TRBD1. The V and J ends lost 2 bases and 2 bases, in that order; junction bases with no gene match: 0. The CDR3 spans 14 residues. Germline loops: CDR1 WSHSY, CDR2 SAAADI. The CDR3 protein is CASSETGGNQPQHF. The CDR3 DNA follows: TGCGCCAGCAGTGAGACAGGGGGCAATCAGCCCCAGCATTTT.

The gene calls are TRBV5-1 and TRBJ1-2; TRBD1 is a possible D gene (5 bases). Germline V CDR1 and CDR2: SGHRS, YFSETQ. Trimming pared 0 bases from V and 5 bases from J, leaving 14 bases between. The CDR3 sequence is 15 residues long. The CDR3: CASSLVGREEYGYTF. CDR3 sequence (DNA): TGCGCCAGCAGCTTGGTGGGCAGGGAAGAGTATGGCTACACCTTC.

This rearrangement joins TRBV11-2 to TRBJ2-2; 13 bases agree with TRBD2. V dropped 3 bases and J dropped 7; count of bases not matched to a gene: 5. Per the germline V gene, CDR1 is SGHAT and CDR2 is FQNNGV. CDR3 size: 16 residues. The DNA of the CDR3 is TGTGCCAGCAGCTTCCGGACTAGCGGGAGAGTCGGGGAGCTGTTTTTT. Protein product: CASSFRTSGRVGELFF.

The chain joins TRBV18 to TRBJ1-3; 10 bases are a match to TRBD1. V lost 2 bases to trimming and J lost 4 bases; unmatched junction nucleotides: 8. Germline lookup yields CDR1 KGHSH and CDR2 LQKENI. This CDR3 spans 17 amino acids. The CDR3 spells CASSPLPGQGRGNTIYF. The CDR3 nucleotides are TGTGCCAGCTCACCATTACCGGGACAGGGGCGCGGAAACACCATATATTTT.

The chain couples TRBV7-9 to TRBJ2-1; perhaps TRBD2 as D (6 bases). The CDR3 extends over 17 amino acids. Trimming pared 2 bases from V and 0 bases from J, leaving 14 bases between. Per the germline V gene, CDR1 is SEHNR and CDR2 is FQNEAQ (reference sequence). CDR3 coding DNA: TGTGCCAGCAGCTTACCGGGACTCGTCAGCTCCTACAATGAGCAGTTCTTC. It specifies CASSLPGLVSSYNEQFF. Complete variable domain (other parts from reference TRBV7-9 and TRBJ2-1): DTGVSQNPRHKITKRGQNVTFRCDPISEHNRLYWYRQTLGQGPEFLTYFQNEAQLEKSRLLSDRFSAERPKGSFSTLEIQRTEQGDSAMYLCASSLPGLVSSYNEQFFGPGTRLTVL.

The genes are TRBV5-1 and TRBJ2-3; D possibly corresponds to TRBD2 (6 bases). V lost 1 base to trimming and J lost 5 bases, with 14 bases between them. CDR1 is SGHRS, CDR2 YFSETQ, per germline. The CDR3 length is 15 residues. CDR3 region: CASSLWGEGGDTQYF. CDR3 nucleotides: TGCGCCAGCAGCTTGTGGGGGGAAGGTGGAGATACGCAGTATTTT.

This chain links TRBV11-3 with TRBJ1-2, with a weak D call TRBD1 (6 bases). Trimming pared 5 bases from V and 7 bases from J, leaving 17 bases between. CDR1 SGHNT and CDR2 YENEEA come from the germline V gene. This CDR3 region has 14 residues. This CDR3 is CASSRGPGALGYTF. Here the CDR3 DNA reads TGTGCCAGCAGCCGCGGACCAGGGGCTCTTGGCTACACCTTC.